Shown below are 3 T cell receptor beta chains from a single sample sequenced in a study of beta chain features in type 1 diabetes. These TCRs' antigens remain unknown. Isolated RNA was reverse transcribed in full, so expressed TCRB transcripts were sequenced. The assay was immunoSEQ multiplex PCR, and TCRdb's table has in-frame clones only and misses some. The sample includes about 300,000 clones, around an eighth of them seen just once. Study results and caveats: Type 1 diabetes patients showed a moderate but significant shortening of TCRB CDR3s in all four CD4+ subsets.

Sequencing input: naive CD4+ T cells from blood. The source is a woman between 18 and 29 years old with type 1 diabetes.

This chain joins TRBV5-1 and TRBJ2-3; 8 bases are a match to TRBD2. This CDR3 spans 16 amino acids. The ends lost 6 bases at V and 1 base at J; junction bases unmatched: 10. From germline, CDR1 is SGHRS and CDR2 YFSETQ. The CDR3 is CASNFGTSGGTDTQYF. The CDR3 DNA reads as TGCGCCAGCAATTTCGGAACTAGCGGTGGCACAGATACGCAGTATTTT.

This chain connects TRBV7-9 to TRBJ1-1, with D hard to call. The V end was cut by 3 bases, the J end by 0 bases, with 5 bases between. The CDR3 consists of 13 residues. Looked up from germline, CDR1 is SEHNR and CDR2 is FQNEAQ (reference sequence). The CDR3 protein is CASSLLMNTEAFF. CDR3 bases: TGTGCCAGCAGCTTGTTAATGAACACTGAAGCTTTCTTT. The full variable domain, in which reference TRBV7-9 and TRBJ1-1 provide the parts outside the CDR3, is DTGVSQNPRHKITKRGQNVTFRCDPISEHNRLYWYRQTLGQGPEFLTYFQNEAQLEKSRLLSDRFSAERPKGSFSTLEIQRTEQGDSAMYLCASSLLMNTEAFFGQGTRLTVV.

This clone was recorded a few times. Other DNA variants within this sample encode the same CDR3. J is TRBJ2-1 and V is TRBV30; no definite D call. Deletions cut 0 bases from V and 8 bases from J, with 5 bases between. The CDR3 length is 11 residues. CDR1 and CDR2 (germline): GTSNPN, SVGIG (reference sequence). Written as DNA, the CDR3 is TGTGCCTGGAGTGTACGCGATGAGCAGTTCTTC. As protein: CAWSVRDEQFF.